Below are 21 T cell receptor beta chains sequenced from a single sample in a study of shared clonotypes between healthy human individuals. Profiled with immunoSEQ multiplex PCR; TCRdb holds only in-frame clones, not every one. This table has hundreds of thousands of clones, 90% to 97% appearing once. CD45RO-negative cells were positively selected for CCR7, leaving out terminally differentiated effector memory CD45RA+ cells. Sample: naive CD8+ T cells sorted from blood. All receptors derive from a young woman in good health.

The genes are TRBV9 and TRBJ2-7; D possibly corresponds to TRBD1 (7 bases). Germline lookup yields CDR1 SGDLS and CDR2 YYNGEE. This CDR3 region has 14 residues. Trimming shortened V by 4 bases and J by 3 bases, and 14 bases separated the two germline ends. Written as DNA, the CDR3 is TGTGCCAGCAGCCCGGGGGACAGAGACTACGAGCAGTACTTC. It specifies CASSPGDRDYEQYF.

The chain links TRBV7-6 to TRBJ2-1; unclear D gene. CDR1 is SGHVS, CDR2 FNYEAQ, per germline. This CDR3 has 19 amino acids. Between the trimmed V and J ends, which lost 5 bases and 5 bases, there was a span of 28 bases. The CDR3 coding sequence is TGTGCCAGCAGCCCCGCCCAGAACGGATTACAGTCAATCGACAATGAGCAGTTCTTC. Protein: CASSPAQNGLQSIDNEQFF.

The CDR3 nucleotides read TGCAGCGTTGTCCACAGGAACAATGAGCAGTTCTTC. As protein: CSVVHRNNEQFF. This chain uses TRBV29-1 with TRBJ2-1; weak D call: TRBD1 (5 bases). The germline V and J ends were trimmed by 4 bases and 5 bases, with 9 bases remaining between them. CDR1 is SQVTM and CDR2 is ANQGSEA in the germline V gene. CDR3 size: 12 residues.

The rearrangement links TRBV21-1 to TRBJ1-5; no check of the table's D call, TRBD1, against the DNA was made. TRBV21-1 is tagged as a pseudogene. This CDR3 spans 13 amino acids. For the CDR3, the DNA is TGTGCCAGCAGCGGATACAGGGCCCGACCCCAGCATTTT. It encodes CASSGYRARPQHF.

The chain has TRBV2 and TRBJ2-2; D gene uncertain. The CDR3 spans 12 residues. CDR1 and CDR2 from the germline V gene are SNHLY and FYNNEI. The V end lost 5 bases, the J end lost 7 bases, and 8 bases lay between the germline ends. CDR3 sequence: CASSYSLGELFF. DNA for the CDR3: TGTGCCAGCAGTTACAGCCTCGGGGAGCTGTTTTTT.

The chain recombines TRBV19 with TRBJ2-1, with TRBD2 matching 11 bases. This CDR3 region has 15 residues. J was trimmed by 3 bases and V by 4 bases; bases with no gene match: 2. Germline V gives CDR1 LNHDA, CDR2 SQIVND (reference sequence). The CDR3, as DNA: TGTGCCAGTAGTAATGGGACTAGCGGCTACAATGAGCAGTTCTTC. Protein product: CASSNGTSGYNEQFF.

The chain joins TRBV21-1 to TRBJ1-2. TRBV21-1 is given as a pseudogene. The CDR3 runs 14 residues. The CDR3 sequence is CASSKRAFNYGYTF. The CDR3 DNA sequence: TGTGCCAGCAGCAAAAGGGCATTTAACTATGGCTACACCTTC.

CDR3 region: CASSLADRGYTEAFF. Here the CDR3 DNA reads TGCGCCAGCAGCTTGGCGGACAGGGGTTACACTGAAGCTTTCTTT. The chain recombines TRBV5-1 with TRBJ1-1; 9 bases align to TRBD1. CDR1 and CDR2 (germline): SGHRS, YFSETQ. V lost 0 bases and J lost 3; bases outside the gene matches: 3. The CDR3 has 15 amino acids. Complete variable domain (other parts from reference TRBV5-1 and TRBJ1-1): KAGVTQTPRYLIKTRGQQVTLSCSPISGHRSVSWYQQTPGQGLQFLFEYFSETQRNKGNFPGRFSGRQFSNSRSEMNVSTLELGDSALYLCASSLADRGYTEAFFGQGTRLTVV.

This chain joins TRBV19 and TRBJ2-7; 10 bases fit TRBD1. CDR3 size: 16 residues. Unmatched junction bases numbered 12, after V lost 5 bases and J lost 5 bases. Germline V CDR1 and CDR2: LNHDA, SQIVND (reference sequence). As DNA, the CDR3 is TGTGCCAGTAGTCCTTTCCGGGACAGGGGTGGTGACGAGCAGTACTTC. It encodes CASSPFRDRGGDEQYF.

The V gene is TRBV4-1, the J gene TRBJ2-1; 9 nucleotides match TRBD2. J lost 4 bases, V lost 5 bases, and 3 bases had no gene match. Germline CDR1 is MGHRA and CDR2 is YSYEKL. The CDR3 is 14 residues long. Written as DNA, the CDR3 is TGCGCCAGCAGCGGCGGGAGGGGATACAATGAGCAGTTCTTC. As protein: CASSGGRGYNEQFF.

The chain links TRBV27 to TRBJ2-7; 9 nucleotides match TRBD2. CDR3 length: 16 amino acids. The germline V gene encodes CDR1 MNHEY and CDR2 SMNVEV (reference sequence). The ends lost 0 bases at V and 3 bases at J; junction bases unmatched: 6. The CDR3 DNA reads as TGTGCCAGCAGTTTATCAGCTAGCGGGATTTTCTACGAGCAGTACTTC. Its translation: CASSLSASGIFYEQYF.

V gene TRBV19 combines with J gene TRBJ2-1; 7 bases agree with TRBD2. This CDR3 spans 19 amino acids. The germline V gene has CDR1 LNHDA and CDR2 SQIVND (reference sequence). V lost 1 base, J lost 2 bases, and 14 bases stayed unmatched. CDR3 DNA sequence: TGTGCCAGTAGTATAGGGGCTCTTACGGGGGGTCGCGCCTACAATGAGCAGTTCTTC. It codes for CASSIGALTGGRAYNEQFF.

The chain joins TRBV19 to TRBJ2-3; no clear D gene. Germline CDR1 and CDR2: LNHDA and SQIVND (reference sequence). V gave up 2 bases and J gave up 0 bases, with 12 bases separating them. This CDR3 is 16 amino acids long. The CDR3 DNA reads TGTGCCAGTAGTATATGGGCGGATGCGAGCACAGATACGCAGTATTTT. The encoded protein is CASSIWADASTDTQYF.

This clone was detected only a few times. The CDR3, as DNA: TGTGCCAGCAGCCAAGATAGGTCTTCGGGACTGGGATCCTACGAGCAGTACTTC. It yields the protein CASSQDRSSGLGSYEQYF. V usage is TRBV4-2 and J usage is TRBJ2-7, with D possibly TRBD2 on 6 matching bases. The germline V gene encodes CDR1 LGHNA and CDR2 YNFKEQ. V dropped 0 bases and J dropped 1 base, with 19 bases sitting between them. CDR3 length equals 18 residues.

The chain couples TRBV2 to TRBJ2-5; D is perhaps TRBD1 or TRBD2 (5 bases each). The CDR3 extends over 14 amino acids. Per the germline V gene, CDR1 is SNHLY and CDR2 is FYNNEI. Trimming removed 8 bases at V and 5 bases at J, with 18 bases between. In nucleotides, the CDR3 is TGTGCCAGCCAGCTAGGACATAGGGAGGAGACCCAGTACTTC. This gives the protein CASQLGHREETQYF.

The chain uses TRBV6-1 and TRBJ1-5; tentative D call: TRBD1 (5 bases). Trimming took off 0 bases at V and 5 bases at J, with 17 bases between the two ends. Germline V CDR1 and CDR2: MNHNS, SASEGT. The CDR3 runs to 17 residues. CDR3 in DNA: TGTGCCAGCAGTGAAGCGTGGCCCACCCCGGGGGATCAGCCCCAGCATTTT. This encodes CASSEAWPTPGDQPQHF.

The CDR3 region is CASSQGVPGTTTYNEQFF. The DNA for the CDR3 is TGCGCCAGCAGCCAAGGGGTTCCCGGGACCACTACCTACAATGAGCAGTTCTTC. The rearrangement links TRBV4-1 to TRBJ2-1; TRBD1 or TRBD2 may be the D gene (5 bases each). The CDR3 sequence is 18 residues long. CDR1 MGHRA and CDR2 YSYEKL come from the germline V gene. V gave up 1 base and J gave up 2 bases, with 18 bases separating them.

The chain employs TRBV6-6 and TRBJ2-2; D uncertain. V was clipped by 5 bases and J by 6 bases, with 13 bases between them. The CDR3 runs 14 residues. Germline V gene lookup returns CDR1 MNHNY and CDR2 SVGAGI (reference sequence). CDR3 region: CASSPAQLAGELFF. The CDR3 DNA sequence: TGTGCCAGCAGTCCCGCTCAGCTGGCCGGGGAGCTGTTTTTT.

The V and J genes are TRBV6-1 and TRBJ1-1; D uncertain. The CDR3 covers 16 residues. V was pared by 4 bases and J by 1 base, with 16 bases between. Germline assignment: CDR1 MNHNS and CDR2 SASEGT. This CDR3 reads CASSARRVGKNTEAFF. In nucleotides, the CDR3 is TGTGCCAGCAGTGCCAGGAGGGTCGGAAAGAACACTGAAGCTTTCTTT.

The rearrangement joins TRBV9 to TRBJ2-4; tentatively, D is TRBD1 or TRBD2 (5 bases each). Trimming pared 0 bases from V and 9 bases from J, leaving 10 bases between. Germline CDR1 SGDLS, CDR2 YYNGEE. The CDR3 is 13 residues long. Written as DNA, the CDR3 is TGTGCCAGCAGCGTAGTAGGGACGGGCATTCAGTACTTC. It is translated as CASSVVGTGIQYF.

CDR3 region: CASSQESDSRYGYTF. The CDR3 DNA sequence: TGCGCCAGCAGCCAAGAGTCGGACAGTCGCTATGGCTACACCTTC. This chain uses TRBV4-1 with TRBJ1-2; D is perhaps TRBD1 (6 bases). Germline V gives CDR1 MGHRA, CDR2 YSYEKL. Deletions cut 0 bases from V and 4 bases from J, with 12 bases between. This CDR3 has 15 residues.